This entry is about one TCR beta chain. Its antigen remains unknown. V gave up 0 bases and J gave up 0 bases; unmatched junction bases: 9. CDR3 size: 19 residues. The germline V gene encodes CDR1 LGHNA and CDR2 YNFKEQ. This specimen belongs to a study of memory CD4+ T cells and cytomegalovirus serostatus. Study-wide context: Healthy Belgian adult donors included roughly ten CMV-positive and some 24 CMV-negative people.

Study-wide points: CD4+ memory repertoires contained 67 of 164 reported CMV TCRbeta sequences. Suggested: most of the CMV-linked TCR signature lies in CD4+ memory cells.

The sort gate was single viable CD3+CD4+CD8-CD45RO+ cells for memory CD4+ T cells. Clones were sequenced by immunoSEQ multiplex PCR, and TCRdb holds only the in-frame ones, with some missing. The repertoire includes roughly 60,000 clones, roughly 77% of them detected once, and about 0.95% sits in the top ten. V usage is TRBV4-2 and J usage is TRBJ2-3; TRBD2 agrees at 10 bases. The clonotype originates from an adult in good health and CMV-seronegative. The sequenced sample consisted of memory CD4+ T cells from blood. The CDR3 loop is CASSQEGPVLAGSTDTQYF. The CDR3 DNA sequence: TGTGCCAGCAGCCAAGAGGGACCAGTACTAGCGGGAAGCACAGATACGCAGTATTTT.